This TCR beta chain was recovered during a study of T-cell memory formation after mild COVID-19. This clonotype was seen only a few times. TCRdb reprocessed the 5' RACE reads via MiXCR and lists one record per CDR3 protein. The table includes about 440,000 distinct CDR3 sequences, roughly 20% detected once. Trimming at V came to 4 bases and at J to 6 bases, leaving 8 bases not matched to a gene. CDR3 size: 15 residues. CDR1 and CDR2 from the germline V gene are SQVTM and ANQGSEA. This rearrangement joins TRBV29-1 to TRBJ2-7, with 14 bases matching TRBD2. Source material: PBMCs or a T cell subset sorted from them (not recorded which). This clonotype originated in an adult woman who had mild COVID-19 (a few samples of this study predate the infection). Cell type and time point are not known. This CDR3 is CSVGDRLAGGGEQYF. CDR3 coding DNA: TGCAGCGTTGGGGACCGACTAGCGGGAGGGGGCGAGCAGTACTTC.